This T cell receptor (beta chain) is from a study of blood T cell repertoires in COVID-19. Across the study: The analysed material was cDNA or gDNA that came from T cells, B-cell-depleted T cells, or PBMCs.

The trim removed 4 bases at V and 4 bases at J, leaving 5 bases unmatched. CDR3 length equals 15 residues. Per the germline V gene, CDR1 is SGHDT and CDR2 is YYEEEE. The authors' processing: Reference gene primer amplification gave nucleated cell count estimates. Data came from immunoSEQ multiplex PCR; TCRdb stores just in-frame clones and leaves some out. V and J calls and clone size are those listed in that table; D and trimming were worked out from the DNA. This sample yields under 250,000 clones, of which 83% are seen a single time; 3.6% belongs to the top ten. Cohorts were assigned according to the clinical history that participants reported. Before they entered the study, exposed participants had met a COVID-19 case within 2 weeks.

Specimen: PBMCs or T cells enriched from blood (not recorded which). The origin of this receptor is a woman aged 40 to 50 who had been exposed to COVID-19. The chain carries TRBV5-6 and TRBJ1-3; 10 nucleotides line up with TRBD1. The CDR3 sequence: CASSRQGARGNTIYF. As DNA, the CDR3 is TGTGCCAGCAGCAGACAGGGGGCGCGCGGAAACACCATATATTTT.